This T cell receptor (beta chain) was captured in a study of blood T cells in healthy people across ages. The study recruited healthy Caucasian donors from Russia who were aged about 6 to 100. Sample-barcoded 5' priming and a J-beta primer mix drove a second PCR of roughly 6 to 12 cycles. TCRdb re-analysed the 5' RACE reads in MiXCR, keeping a single row per CDR3 protein. The sample includes fewer than 1.5 million distinct CDR3 sequences, approximately 42% seen only once; the top ten take less than 8%. The sequence came from a woman aged 18 to 35 in good health. The sequencing sample was made of blood.

CDR3 DNA sequence: TGTGCCAGCAGCTTCTTTGGGACGAACACTGAAGCTTTCTTT. Residues: CASSFFGTNTEAFF. This rearrangement joins TRBV12-3 or TRBV12-4 to TRBJ1-1; D perhaps matches TRBD1 (5 bases). V lost 6 bases, J lost 1 base, and 12 bases lay in between. This CDR3 contains 14 residues.